These 7 T cell receptor beta chains were all obtained from the same sample, sequenced in a study of cytomegalovirus exposure and HLA in healthy donors. The PCR made use of 60 Vbeta and 13 Jbeta primers. TCRdb's table, derived via immunoSEQ multiplex PCR, lists solely in-frame clones and lacks some. The sample consists of roughly 140,000 clones, 84% of them appearing once. The sequencing input was PBMCs. Receptor source: a boy younger than 10 in good health and CMV-seronegative.

The chain uses TRBV7-2 and TRBJ2-5; tentative D call: TRBD2 (6 bases). Germline V gene lookup returns CDR1 SGHTA and CDR2 FQGNSA. Trimming stripped 1 base from V and 4 bases from J, with 10 bases between. The CDR3 spans 14 residues. CDR3 DNA: TGTGCCAGCAGCTTAGGCGGGACTGGAGAGACCCAGTACTTC. This encodes CASSLGGTGETQYF.

On this clone: The same CDR3 also results from other DNA sequences found in this sample. This chain joins TRBV7-9 and TRBJ2-7; 8 bases agree with TRBD1. The V segment lost 0 bases and the J segment 2 bases; nucleotides outside the gene matches: 3. The germline gives CDR1 SEHNR, CDR2 FQNEAQ (reference sequence). The CDR3 covers 15 residues. CDR3 coding DNA: TGTGCCAGCAGCTTAGCAAGGACAGGGCCCTACGAGCAGTACTTC. This sequence encodes CASSLARTGPYEQYF.

This clone was detected only a few times. The CDR3 DNA follows: TGTGCCAGCAGTGACTCGGGCGGGAGGGGAACAGATACGCAGTATTTT. Amino acid sequence: CASSDSGGRGTDTQYF. V usage is TRBV6-4 and J usage is TRBJ2-3; 9 bases fit TRBD2. The germline V gene encodes CDR1 MRHNA and CDR2 SNTAGT. Trimming cost V 0 bases and J 3 bases; bases outside gene matches: 4. The CDR3 runs 16 residues.

This chain uses TRBV5-5 with TRBJ1-4; D is undetermined. In germline, CDR1 is SGHKS, CDR2 YYEKEE (reference sequence). The CDR3 consists of 17 residues. V was shortened by 3 bases and J by 7 bases, with 22 bases between the two germline ends. In nucleotides, the CDR3 is TGTGCCAGCAGCTATCAGAGGGTAAACAATTTCGGTGAAAAACTGTTTTTT. Translation gives CASSYQRVNNFGEKLFF.

The chain is built from TRBV7-6 and TRBJ1-3, with D unresolved. The CDR3 loop spans 17 amino acids. V was shortened by 3 bases and J by 1 base, with 16 bases between the two germline ends. Germline V gene lookup returns CDR1 SGHVS and CDR2 FNYEAQ. This CDR3 is CASSLRFAEPSGNTIYF. The DNA for the CDR3 is TGTGCCAGCAGCTTGCGGTTTGCAGAGCCTTCTGGAAACACCATATATTTT.

V usage is TRBV5-4 and J usage is TRBJ2-3; 13 nucleotides agree with TRBD2. The J segment lost 2 bases and the V segment lost 3 bases, leaving 6 bases of the junction unmatched. There are 17 residues in the CDR3. The germline V gene has CDR1 SGHNT and CDR2 YYREEE (reference sequence). The CDR3 nucleotides are TGTGCCAGCAGCTCCGGACTAGCGGGGGACGTCACAGATACGCAGTATTTT. It encodes CASSSGLAGDVTDTQYF.

The J gene is TRBJ2-1, the V gene TRBV5-1, with TRBD2 identical over 8 bases. This CDR3 is 17 amino acids long. Germline V lookup: CDR1 SGHRS, CDR2 YFSETQ. Trimming took 4 bases from V and 1 from J; bases not matched to a gene: 10. The CDR3 sequence: CASSTVLAAPSYNEQFF. DNA of the CDR3: TGCGCCAGCAGCACCGTACTAGCGGCCCCTTCCTACAATGAGCAGTTCTTC.